These T cell receptor beta chains were read from a single sample in a study of T-cell memory formation after mild COVID-19. TCRdb independently ran MiXCR on the 5' RACE reads; one entry per CDR3 protein. The table lists around 300,000 distinct CDR3 sequences, roughly 13% of them singletons, with about 24% in the top ten. Sample: PBMCs or a T cell subset sorted from them (not recorded which). The source is a man aged 18 to 29 who had mild COVID-19 (a few samples of this study predate the infection). Cell type and time point are not known. Each CDR3 is given with its conserved first and last residue. The order of the fields is J gene, clone size, V gene, D gene, CDR3 DNA, CDR3 protein. A D gene is named only where the DNA matches it firmly. Clone size is stated in some rows and not others, as once, few, many or a class when expanded.

TRBJ2-2,.,TRBV5-1,.,TGCGCCAGCAGCTTGGGAATCTCGGCAGGGAACACCGGGGAGCTGTTTTTT,CASSLGISAGNTGELFF
TRBJ1-2,.,TRBV7-6,.,TGTGCCAGCAGCTTCCCAGACGGAAATGGCTACACCTTC,CASSFPDGNGYTF
TRBJ2-3,few,TRBV4-1,.,TGCGCCAGCAGCCAAGATTTGGTGTCGGCAGATACGCAGTATTTT,CASSQDLVSADTQYF
TRBJ2-5,few,TRBV3-1,.,TGTGCCAGCAGCCCGGGACGTTGGGAGACCCAGTACTTC,CASSPGRWETQYF
TRBJ2-5,.,TRBV7-8,TRBD2,TGTGCCAGCAGCCAACCGGGACTAGCGGGGGGGCTACAAGAGACCCAGTACTTC,CASSQPGLAGGLQETQYF
TRBJ2-1,.,TRBV28,.,TGTGCCAGCCTTTTATACAATGAGCAGTTCTTC,CASLLYNEQFF
TRBJ2-2,many,TRBV6-2/TRBV6-3,.,TGTGCCAGCAGTTACTCCGGGACTCTGAACACCGGGGAGCTGTTTTTT,CASSYSGTLNTGELFF
TRBJ1-6,few,TRBV4-1,.,TGCGCCAGCAGCCAAGATCTGACGGGGGAACGGTCACCCCTCCACTTT,CASSQDLTGERSPLHF
TRBJ1-1,.,TRBV28,TRBD1,TGTGCCAGCAAGGGACAGGGCACAACGAACACTGAAGCTTTCTTT,CASKGQGTTNTEAFF
TRBJ1-2,few,TRBV7-9,.,TGTGCCAGCAGCTTAGGGGTTTTGGTTGGCTATGGCTACACCTTC,CASSLGVLVGYGYTF
TRBJ1-1,few,TRBV7-2,.,TGTGCCAGCAGCTTAGCGCCGGGGCGCCGTACTGAAGCTTTCTTT,CASSLAPGRRTEAFF
TRBJ2-1,few,TRBV7-9,.,TGTGCCAGCAGCCGACCGACTACGAGCTCCTACAATGAGCAGTTCTTC,CASSRPTTSSYNEQFF
TRBJ1-2,few,TRBV7-9,.,TGTGCCAGCAGCGGACCCGAAGCAGGCTATGGCTACACCTTC,CASSGPEAGYGYTF
TRBJ2-7,.,TRBV3-1,TRBD1,TGTGCCAGCAGCCAAGAGTTTCGTGACAGGGATTACGAGCAGTACTTC,CASSQEFRDRDYEQYF
TRBJ2-5,few,TRBV7-9,TRBD2,TGTGCCAGCAGCCCGCCCGTCGGGGGGGCCAGAGAGACCCAGTACTTC,CASSPPVGGARETQYF
TRBJ1-4,.,TRBV4-2,.,TGTGCCAGCAGCCGCCTTGACAGCCTTGGGAATGAAAAACTGTTTTTT,CASSRLDSLGNEKLFF
TRBJ2-2,once,TRBV6-2/TRBV6-3,.,TGTGCCAGCAGTCTCAGATGGAACACCGGGGAGCTGTTTTTT,CASSLRWNTGELFF
TRBJ2-3,few,TRBV5-6,.,TGTGCCAGCACCGAACAGGGATTTCATGATACGCAGTATTTT,CASTEQGFHDTQYF